These T cell receptor beta chains were read from a single sample in a study of shared clonotypes between healthy human individuals. Clones were sequenced by immunoSEQ multiplex PCR, and TCRdb holds only the in-frame ones, with some missing. This sample has millions of clones, with more than 90% found just once. Sequencing was done on a sample of naive CD4+ T cells sorted from blood. These receptors all stem from a man in his late teens or twenties in good health. Each CDR3 is given with its conserved first and last residue. Each record gives: V gene, J gene, clone size, D gene, CDR3 length, CDR3 protein, CDR3 DNA. A D gene is named only where the DNA matches it firmly. Clone size is stated in some rows and not others, as once, few, many or a class when expanded.

v_gene: TRBV2; j_gene: TRBJ2-3; abundance: NA; d_gene: TRBD1; len: 15; CDR3aa: CASSGWDRVKDTQYF; CDR3nt: TGTGCCAGCAGTGGGTGGGACAGAGTCAAAGATACGCAGTATTTT
v_gene: TRBV6-6; j_gene: TRBJ2-3; abundance: NA; d_gene: NA; len: 13; CDR3aa: CASSSPLTDTQYF; CDR3nt: TGTGCCAGCAGTTCTCCATTAACAGATACGCAGTATTTT
v_gene: TRBV19; j_gene: TRBJ1-2; abundance: NA; d_gene: TRBD1; len: 13; CDR3aa: CASTTTGTGGYTF; CDR3nt: TGTGCCAGTACAACGACAGGGACGGGAGGCTACACCTTC
v_gene: TRBV29-1; j_gene: TRBJ2-5; abundance: NA; d_gene: NA; len: 11; CDR3aa: CSVGGEETQYF; CDR3nt: TGCAGCGTTGGGGGGGAAGAGACCCAGTACTTC
v_gene: TRBV28; j_gene: TRBJ2-2; abundance: NA; d_gene: NA; len: 15; CDR3aa: CASSFRGRGTGELFF; CDR3nt: TGTGCCAGCAGTTTCCGGGGGCGCGGCACCGGGGAGCTGTTTTTT
v_gene: TRBV10-3; j_gene: TRBJ2-5; abundance: NA; d_gene: TRBD2; len: 14; CDR3aa: CAISKTSVQETQYF; CDR3nt: TGTGCCATCAGTAAGACTAGCGTCCAAGAGACCCAGTACTTC
v_gene: TRBV18; j_gene: TRBJ1-2; abundance: NA; d_gene: NA; len: 14; CDR3aa: CASSPPSGIYGYTF; CDR3nt: TGTGCCAGCTCACCACCCTCAGGGATCTATGGCTACACCTTC
v_gene: TRBV30; j_gene: TRBJ1-4; abundance: once; d_gene: TRBD1; len: 17; CDR3aa: CAWSAGTGGLVDEKLFF; CDR3nt: TGTGCCTGGAGCGCTGGGACAGGGGGCCTTGTAGATGAAAAACTGTTTTTT
v_gene: TRBV5-5; j_gene: TRBJ1-1; abundance: NA; d_gene: NA; len: 14; CDR3aa: CASQLTTVNTEAFF; CDR3nt: TGTGCCAGCCAGTTAACGACGGTGAACACTGAAGCTTTCTTT
v_gene: TRBV5-1; j_gene: TRBJ2-3; abundance: NA; d_gene: NA; len: 14; CDR3aa: CASSLESSTDTQYF; CDR3nt: TGCGCCAGCAGCTTGGAATCTAGCACAGATACGCAGTATTTT
v_gene: TRBV27; j_gene: TRBJ2-7; abundance: NA; d_gene: TRBD1; len: 15; CDR3aa: CASRRGGQGAYEQYF; CDR3nt: TGTGCCAGCAGGCGAGGGGGACAGGGGGCTTACGAGCAGTACTTC
v_gene: TRBV10-1; j_gene: TRBJ2-5; abundance: NA; d_gene: NA; len: 14; CDR3aa: CASSERPEGETQYF; CDR3nt: TGCGCCAGCAGTGAGCGGCCGGAGGGGGAGACCCAGTACTTC
v_gene: TRBV6-5; j_gene: TRBJ2-7; abundance: NA; d_gene: TRBD2; len: 15; CDR3aa: CASSYSAGGPYEQYF; CDR3nt: TGTGCCAGCAGTTACTCAGCGGGGGGGCCCTACGAGCAGTACTTC
v_gene: TRBV29-1; j_gene: TRBJ2-7; abundance: NA; d_gene: NA; len: 12; CDR3aa: CSAERSKGEQYF; CDR3nt: TGCAGCGCCGAGAGATCCAAGGGCGAGCAGTACTTC
v_gene: TRBV2; j_gene: TRBJ2-2; abundance: few; d_gene: TRBD2; len: 15; CDR3aa: CASSGVGGAAGELFF; CDR3nt: TGTGCCAGCAGTGGCGTCGGGGGGGCTGCCGGGGAGCTGTTTTTT
v_gene: TRBV27; j_gene: TRBJ1-4; abundance: NA; d_gene: NA; len: 12; CDR3aa: CASSARSEKLFF; CDR3nt: TGTGCCAGCAGTGCGAGGTCTGAAAAACTGTTTTTT
v_gene: TRBV7-2; j_gene: TRBJ2-7; abundance: NA; d_gene: TRBD2; len: 13; CDR3aa: CASSREGTYEQYF; CDR3nt: TGTGCCAGCAGCCGGGAGGGCACCTACGAGCAGTACTTC
v_gene: TRBV5-1; j_gene: TRBJ2-2; abundance: NA; d_gene: TRBD1; len: 16; CDR3aa: CASSQTGGPNTGELFF; CDR3nt: TGCGCCAGCAGCCAGACAGGGGGTCCGAACACCGGGGAGCTGTTTTTT
v_gene: TRBV18; j_gene: TRBJ1-1; abundance: NA; d_gene: NA; len: 17; CDR3aa: CASSSLTGGGLNTEAFF; CDR3nt: TGTGCCAGCTCCTCCCTCACTGGCGGGGGCCTGAACACTGAAGCTTTCTTT
v_gene: TRBV6-5; j_gene: TRBJ1-6; abundance: NA; d_gene: NA; len: 16; CDR3aa: CASSYSGAEYNSPLHF; CDR3nt: TGTGCCAGCAGTTACTCCGGGGCTGAGTATAATTCACCCCTCCACTTT
v_gene: TRBV4-2; j_gene: TRBJ2-7; abundance: NA; d_gene: TRBD1; len: 16; CDR3aa: CASSQDRDRGPYEQYF; CDR3nt: TGTGCCAGCAGCCAAGACCGGGACAGGGGGCCCTACGAGCAGTACTTC
v_gene: TRBV5-1; j_gene: TRBJ2-3; abundance: NA; d_gene: TRBD2; len: 18; CDR3aa: CASSLALGLAGKEDTQYF; CDR3nt: TGCGCCAGCAGCTTGGCCCTAGGACTAGCGGGCAAGGAAGATACGCAGTATTTT
v_gene: TRBV18; j_gene: TRBJ1-6; abundance: NA; d_gene: NA; len: 15; CDR3aa: CASSPTTQPLAPLHF; CDR3nt: TGTGCCAGCTCACCAACGACACAGCCCCTTGCGCCCCTCCACTTT
v_gene: TRBV2; j_gene: TRBJ1-3; abundance: NA; d_gene: NA; len: 14; CDR3aa: CASSERVSGNTIYF; CDR3nt: TGTGCCAGCAGTGAGAGGGTCTCTGGAAACACCATATATTTT
v_gene: TRBV6-1; j_gene: TRBJ2-7; abundance: NA; d_gene: NA; len: 10; CDR3aa: CATNSYEQYF; CDR3nt: TGTGCCACCAACAGCTACGAGCAGTACTTC
v_gene: TRBV9; j_gene: TRBJ2-5; abundance: NA; d_gene: TRBD2; len: 16; CDR3aa: CASSEAAGGPKETQYF; CDR3nt: TGTGCCAGCAGCGAGGCAGCGGGGGGCCCCAAAGAGACCCAGTACTTC
v_gene: TRBV6-5; j_gene: TRBJ1-1; abundance: NA; d_gene: TRBD1; len: 13; CDR3aa: CASRRQGNTEAFF; CDR3nt: TGTGCCAGCAGACGACAGGGGAACACTGAAGCTTTCTTT
v_gene: TRBV2; j_gene: TRBJ2-1; abundance: NA; d_gene: NA; len: 14; CDR3aa: CASEGPKSSNEQFF; CDR3nt: TGTGCCAGCGAGGGACCAAAGTCCTCCAATGAGCAGTTCTTC
v_gene: TRBV5-8; j_gene: TRBJ2-5; abundance: once; d_gene: TRBD1; len: 15; CDR3aa: CASSPGQNTPETQYF; CDR3nt: TGTGCCAGCAGTCCGGGACAGAACACTCCAGAGACCCAGTACTTC
v_gene: TRBV7-9; j_gene: TRBJ2-7; abundance: NA; d_gene: TRBD1; len: 16; CDR3aa: CASSGRTGGAFYEQYF; CDR3nt: TGTGCCAGCAGCGGGAGGACAGGGGGCGCTTTTTACGAGCAGTACTTC
v_gene: TRBV6-6; j_gene: TRBJ1-2; abundance: NA; d_gene: NA; len: 14; CDR3aa: CASRPDGTGESYTF; CDR3nt: TGTGCCAGCAGACCAGACGGGACGGGCGAAAGCTACACCTTC
v_gene: TRBV7-8; j_gene: TRBJ2-7; abundance: NA; d_gene: NA; len: 12; CDR3aa: CASSPSNYEQYF; CDR3nt: TGTGCCAGCAGCCCATCCAACTACGAGCAGTACTTC
v_gene: TRBV11-3; j_gene: TRBJ2-1; abundance: NA; d_gene: TRBD2; len: 17; CDR3aa: CASSFALAGASYNEQFF; CDR3nt: TGTGCCAGCAGCTTCGCCCTAGCGGGGGCCTCCTACAATGAGCAGTTCTTC
v_gene: TRBV6-5; j_gene: TRBJ2-7; abundance: NA; d_gene: NA; len: 15; CDR3aa: CASSYSAGASYEQYF; CDR3nt: TGTGCCAGCAGTTACTCTGCGGGGGCCTCCTACGAGCAGTACTTC
v_gene: TRBV7-2; j_gene: TRBJ1-1; abundance: NA; d_gene: TRBD1; len: 15; CDR3aa: CASSVTGAVNTEAFF; CDR3nt: TGTGCCAGCAGCGTGACAGGGGCTGTGAACACTGAAGCTTTCTTT
v_gene: TRBV5-6; j_gene: TRBJ2-3; abundance: NA; d_gene: NA; len: 18; CDR3aa: CASSDRKWAGRDTDTQYF; CDR3nt: TGTGCCAGCAGCGATCGGAAGTGGGCTGGCCGAGACACAGATACGCAGTATTTT
v_gene: TRBV7-3; j_gene: TRBJ1-6; abundance: NA; d_gene: TRBD1; len: 14; CDR3aa: CASSLDRGNSPLHF; CDR3nt: TGTGCCAGCAGCCTGGACAGGGGTAATTCACCCCTCCACTTT
v_gene: TRBV5-1; j_gene: TRBJ2-7; abundance: NA; d_gene: NA; len: 13; CDR3aa: CASGRGVTYEQYF; CDR3nt: TGCGCAAGTGGCAGGGGAGTAACCTACGAGCAGTACTTC
v_gene: TRBV4-1; j_gene: TRBJ2-2; abundance: NA; d_gene: TRBD1; len: 16; CDR3aa: CASSQMTGTNTGELFF; CDR3nt: TGCGCCAGCAGCCAAATGACAGGGACGAACACCGGGGAGCTGTTTTTT
v_gene: TRBV7-2; j_gene: TRBJ1-4; abundance: NA; d_gene: TRBD1; len: 15; CDR3aa: CASSTQGAINEKLFF; CDR3nt: TGTGCCAGCAGTACGCAGGGGGCGATTAATGAAAAACTGTTTTTT
v_gene: TRBV6-5; j_gene: TRBJ2-7; abundance: NA; d_gene: NA; len: 15; CDR3aa: CASSEKGVGRYEQYF; CDR3nt: TGTGCCAGCAGCGAAAAAGGGGTTGGACGGTACGAGCAGTACTTC
v_gene: TRBV29-1; j_gene: TRBJ2-1; abundance: NA; d_gene: TRBD2; len: 15; CDR3aa: CSVEDRGSGGGFQFF; CDR3nt: TGCAGCGTTGAAGATCGTGGTAGCGGGGGGGGATTTCAGTTCTTC
v_gene: TRBV6-6; j_gene: TRBJ1-3; abundance: NA; d_gene: NA; len: 13; CDR3aa: CASSYSSGNTIYF; CDR3nt: TGTGCCAGCAGTTACAGCTCTGGAAACACCATATATTTT
v_gene: TRBV29-1; j_gene: TRBJ1-4; abundance: NA; d_gene: NA; len: 15; CDR3aa: CSATGRSGDNEKLFF; CDR3nt: TGCAGCGCAACAGGGAGGTCCGGGGATAATGAAAAACTGTTTTTT
v_gene: TRBV5-8; j_gene: TRBJ2-1; abundance: NA; d_gene: NA; len: 14; CDR3aa: CASRGPKGYSEQFF; CDR3nt: TGTGCCAGCAGGGGACCCAAAGGGTATAGTGAGCAGTTCTTC
v_gene: TRBV27; j_gene: TRBJ2-2; abundance: NA; d_gene: NA; len: 16; CDR3aa: CASSLAGAGYTGELFF; CDR3nt: TGTGCCAGCAGTTTGGCCGGCGCAGGGTACACCGGGGAGCTGTTTTTT
v_gene: TRBV18; j_gene: TRBJ1-1; abundance: few; d_gene: TRBD1; len: 14; CDR3aa: CASSPPGQVAEAFF; CDR3nt: TGTGCCAGCTCACCACCGGGACAGGTGGCCGAAGCTTTCTTT
v_gene: TRBV9; j_gene: TRBJ2-5; abundance: once; d_gene: NA; len: 16; CDR3aa: CASSDTPYGLQETQYF; CDR3nt: TGTGCCAGCAGTGACACCCCTTATGGGCTCCAAGAGACCCAGTACTTC
v_gene: TRBV15; j_gene: TRBJ2-1; abundance: NA; d_gene: NA; len: 17; CDR3aa: CATSRGGAGSPSNEQFF; CDR3nt: TGTGCCACCAGCAGAGGGGGGGCGGGGAGCCCATCCAATGAGCAGTTCTTC
v_gene: TRBV5-5; j_gene: TRBJ2-7; abundance: NA; d_gene: NA; len: 15; CDR3aa: CASSPRGDFPYEQYF; CDR3nt: TGTGCCAGCAGCCCAAGAGGAGATTTCCCTTACGAGCAGTACTTC
v_gene: TRBV2; j_gene: TRBJ1-5; abundance: few; d_gene: NA; len: 14; CDR3aa: CASRGENSNQPQHF; CDR3nt: TGTGCCAGCAGGGGAGAAAATAGCAATCAGCCCCAGCATTTT